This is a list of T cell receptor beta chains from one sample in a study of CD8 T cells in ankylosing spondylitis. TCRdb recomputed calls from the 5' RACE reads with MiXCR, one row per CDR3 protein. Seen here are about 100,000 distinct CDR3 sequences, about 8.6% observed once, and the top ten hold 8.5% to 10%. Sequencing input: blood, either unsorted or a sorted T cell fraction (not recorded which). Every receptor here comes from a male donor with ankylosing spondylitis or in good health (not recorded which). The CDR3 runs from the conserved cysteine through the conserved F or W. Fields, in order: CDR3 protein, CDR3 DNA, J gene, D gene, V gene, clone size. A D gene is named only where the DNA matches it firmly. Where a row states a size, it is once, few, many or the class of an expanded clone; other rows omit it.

CDR3 protein: CSARGLEREGEQFF
CDR3 DNA: TGCAGTGCTAGAGGATTGGAGCGGGAAGGTGAGCAGTTCTTC
J gene: TRBJ2-1
D gene: TRBD2
V gene: TRBV20-1
clone size: many

CDR3 protein: CASSFPGWGAEAFF
CDR3 DNA: TGTGCCAGCAGCTTCCCGGGGTGGGGCGCTGAAGCTTTCTTT
J gene: TRBJ1-1
D gene: NA
V gene: TRBV7-2
clone size: many

CDR3 protein: CASSLAYQGVHEQYF
CDR3 DNA: TGTGCCAGCAGCTTAGCTTACCAGGGGGTCCACGAGCAGTACTTC
J gene: TRBJ2-7
D gene: TRBD1
V gene: TRBV7-9
clone size: many

CDR3 protein: CASSLRPFTGELFF
CDR3 DNA: TGTGCCAGCAGCTTAAGGCCCTTCACCGGGGAGCTGTTTTTT
J gene: TRBJ2-2
D gene: NA
V gene: TRBV7-6
clone size: NA

CDR3 protein: CASSPSTSLGDTQYF
CDR3 DNA: TGCGCCAGCAGCCCCTCGACTAGCCTGGGAGATACGCAGTATTTT
J gene: TRBJ2-3
D gene: TRBD2
V gene: TRBV5-1
clone size: many

CDR3 protein: CSAKGLAGLNEQFF
CDR3 DNA: TGCAGTGCTAAGGGACTAGCGGGGCTCAATGAGCAGTTCTTC
J gene: TRBJ2-1
D gene: TRBD2
V gene: TRBV20-1
clone size: many

CDR3 protein: CASSQAAVMTRTDTQYF
CDR3 DNA: TGCGCCAGCAGCCAAGCTGCGGTAATGACCCGCACAGATACGCAGTATTTT
J gene: TRBJ2-3
D gene: NA
V gene: TRBV4-1
clone size: many

CDR3 protein: CASSLDSIYGYTF
CDR3 DNA: TGTGCCAGCAGCTTAGACAGCATCTATGGCTACACCTTC
J gene: TRBJ1-2
D gene: NA
V gene: TRBV7-2
clone size: few

CDR3 protein: CASSLGGVSGANVLTF
CDR3 DNA: TGTGCCAGCAGCTTAGGTGGAGTCTCTGGGGCCAACGTCCTGACTTTC
J gene: TRBJ2-6
D gene: NA
V gene: TRBV7-9
clone size: NA

CDR3 protein: CSARLAGEETQYF
CDR3 DNA: TGCAGTGCTAGACTGGCAGGGGAAGAGACCCAGTACTTC
J gene: TRBJ2-5
D gene: NA
V gene: TRBV20-1
clone size: many

CDR3 protein: CASSSSKLMNTEAFF
CDR3 DNA: TGTGCCAGCAGCTCTAGCAAACTCATGAACACTGAAGCTTTCTTT
J gene: TRBJ1-1
D gene: NA
V gene: TRBV11-3
clone size: many

CDR3 protein: CASSSRLAGGTYSYNEQFF
CDR3 DNA: TGCGCCAGCAGCTCCAGACTAGCGGGGGGCACTTACTCCTACAATGAGCAGTTCTTC
J gene: TRBJ2-1
D gene: TRBD2
V gene: TRBV4-3
clone size: many

CDR3 protein: CSVGAGGQNTEAFF
CDR3 DNA: TGCAGCGTTGGTGCAGGGGGCCAGAACACTGAAGCTTTCTTT
J gene: TRBJ1-1
D gene: TRBD1
V gene: TRBV29-1
clone size: many

CDR3 protein: CASGLVLNENTGELFF
CDR3 DNA: TGTGCTAGTGGTTTGGTACTTAACGAGAACACCGGGGAGCTGTTTTTT
J gene: TRBJ2-2
D gene: NA
V gene: TRBV12-5
clone size: many

CDR3 protein: CASKRGDEQFF
CDR3 DNA: TGCGCCAGCAAAAGAGGGGATGAGCAGTTCTTC
J gene: TRBJ2-1
D gene: NA
V gene: TRBV5-1
clone size: many

CDR3 protein: CASSLEAGMNTEAFF
CDR3 DNA: TGTGCCAGCAGCTTAGAGGCAGGCATGAACACTGAAGCTTTCTTT
J gene: TRBJ1-1
D gene: NA
V gene: TRBV7-8
clone size: many

CDR3 protein: CASSDKRSSTDTQYF
CDR3 DNA: TGTGCCAGTAGTGATAAGCGATCTAGCACAGATACGCAGTATTTT
J gene: TRBJ2-3
D gene: NA
V gene: TRBV2
clone size: many

CDR3 protein: CASSLYGGRQPQHF
CDR3 DNA: TGTGCCAGCAGTTTATATGGGGGGAGACAGCCCCAGCATTTT
J gene: TRBJ1-5
D gene: NA
V gene: TRBV27
clone size: many

CDR3 protein: CAAFGEGAYEQYF
CDR3 DNA: TGTGCTGCTTTCGGGGAGGGGGCCTACGAGCAGTACTTC
J gene: TRBJ2-7
D gene: NA
V gene: TRBV12-5
clone size: NA

CDR3 protein: CASHTAGRGTGELFF
CDR3 DNA: TGTGCCAGCCATACGGCGGGACGGGGCACCGGGGAGCTGTTTTTT
J gene: TRBJ2-2
D gene: NA
V gene: TRBV28
clone size: many

CDR3 protein: CSARVQRTSSYNEQFF
CDR3 DNA: TGCAGTGCTAGAGTCCAGCGGACGAGCTCCTACAATGAGCAGTTCTTC
J gene: TRBJ2-1
D gene: NA
V gene: TRBV20-1
clone size: NA

CDR3 protein: CASSLKTSGEIIWETQYF
CDR3 DNA: TGTGCCAGCAGCTTGAAGACTAGCGGGGAGATCATCTGGGAGACCCAGTACTTC
J gene: TRBJ2-5
D gene: TRBD2
V gene: TRBV5-4
clone size: many

CDR3 protein: CATRGTQGTISNQPQHF
CDR3 DNA: TGTGCCACCAGGGGGACACAGGGCACAATAAGCAATCAGCCCCAGCATTTT
J gene: TRBJ1-5
D gene: NA
V gene: TRBV24-1
clone size: many

CDR3 protein: CSARVRDRGANYGYTF
CDR3 DNA: TGCAGTGCTAGAGTCCGGGACAGGGGCGCTAACTATGGCTACACCTTC
J gene: TRBJ1-2
D gene: TRBD1
V gene: TRBV20-1
clone size: few

CDR3 protein: CASSSRTGGDYGYTF
CDR3 DNA: TGTGCCAGCAGCTCAAGAACAGGGGGTGACTATGGCTACACCTTC
J gene: TRBJ1-2
D gene: TRBD1
V gene: TRBV6-1
clone size: few

CDR3 protein: CSASDGESPSGTQYF
CDR3 DNA: TGCAGTGCCTCTGACGGGGAGTCCCCTTCGGGTACGCAGTATTTT
J gene: TRBJ2-3
D gene: NA
V gene: TRBV20-1
clone size: many

CDR3 protein: CSTLGERTGELFF
CDR3 DNA: TGCTCAACGTTGGGGGAGAGGACCGGGGAGCTGTTTTTT
J gene: TRBJ2-2
D gene: NA
V gene: TRBV20-1
clone size: many